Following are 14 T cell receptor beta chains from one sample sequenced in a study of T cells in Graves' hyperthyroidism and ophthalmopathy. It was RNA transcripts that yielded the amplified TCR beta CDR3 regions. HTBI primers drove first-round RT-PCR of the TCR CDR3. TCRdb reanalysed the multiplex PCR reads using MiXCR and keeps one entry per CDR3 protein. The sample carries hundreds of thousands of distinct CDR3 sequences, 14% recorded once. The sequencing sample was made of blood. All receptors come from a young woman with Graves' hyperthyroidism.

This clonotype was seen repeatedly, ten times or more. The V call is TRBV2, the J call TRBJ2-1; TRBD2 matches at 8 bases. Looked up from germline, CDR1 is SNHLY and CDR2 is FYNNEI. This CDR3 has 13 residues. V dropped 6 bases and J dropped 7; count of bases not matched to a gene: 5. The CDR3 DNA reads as TGTGCCAGCAGGGCAGCGGGAGTAAATGAGCAGTTCTTC. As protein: CASRAAGVNEQFF.

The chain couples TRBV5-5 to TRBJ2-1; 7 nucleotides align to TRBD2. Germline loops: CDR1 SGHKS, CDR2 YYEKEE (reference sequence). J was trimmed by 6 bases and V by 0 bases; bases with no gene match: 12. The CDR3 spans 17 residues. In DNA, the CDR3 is TGTGCCAGCAGCTTGGATCCAGCGGGACGGTTGGGCAATGAGCAGTTCTTC. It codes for CASSLDPAGRLGNEQFF.

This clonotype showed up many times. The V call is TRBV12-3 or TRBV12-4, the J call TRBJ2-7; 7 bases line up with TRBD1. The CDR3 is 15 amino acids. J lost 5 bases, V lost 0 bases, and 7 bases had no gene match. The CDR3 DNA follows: TGTGCCAGCAGTTTAGCTCACAGGGGTATGGACGAGCAGTACTTC. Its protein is CASSLAHRGMDEQYF.

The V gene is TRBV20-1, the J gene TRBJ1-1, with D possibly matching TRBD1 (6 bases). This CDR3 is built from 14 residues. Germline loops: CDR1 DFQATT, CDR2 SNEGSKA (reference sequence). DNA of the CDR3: TGCAGCGCCCCGGTCGGAGCGACAGGCACTGAAGCTTTCTTT. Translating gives CSAPVGATGTEAFF.

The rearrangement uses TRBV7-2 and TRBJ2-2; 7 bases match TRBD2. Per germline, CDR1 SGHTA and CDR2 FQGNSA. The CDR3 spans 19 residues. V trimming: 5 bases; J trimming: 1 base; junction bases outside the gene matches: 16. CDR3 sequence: CASSVIWRGRSRNTGELFF. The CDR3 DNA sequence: TGTGCCAGCAGCGTAATCTGGCGCGGGAGAAGTAGGAACACCGGGGAGCTGTTTTTT.

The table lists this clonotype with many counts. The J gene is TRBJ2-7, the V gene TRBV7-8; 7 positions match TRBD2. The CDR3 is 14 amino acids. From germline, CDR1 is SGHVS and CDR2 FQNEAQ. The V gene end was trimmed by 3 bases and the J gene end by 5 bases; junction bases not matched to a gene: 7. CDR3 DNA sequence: TGTGCCAGCAGCTTCGGGCGGGAGCGGAACGAGCAGTACTTC. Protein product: CASSFGRERNEQYF.

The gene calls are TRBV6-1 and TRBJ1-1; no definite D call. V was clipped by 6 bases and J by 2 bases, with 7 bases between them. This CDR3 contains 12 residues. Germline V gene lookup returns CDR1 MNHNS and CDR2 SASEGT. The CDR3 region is CASRFDNTEAFF. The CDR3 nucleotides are TGTGCCAGCAGGTTCGACAACACTGAAGCTTTCTTT.

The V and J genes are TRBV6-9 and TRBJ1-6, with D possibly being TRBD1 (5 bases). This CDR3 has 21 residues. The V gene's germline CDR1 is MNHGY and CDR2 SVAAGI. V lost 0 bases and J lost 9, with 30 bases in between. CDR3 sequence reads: CASSYSIQFRQPASLGSPLHF. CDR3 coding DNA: TGTGCCAGCAGTTATTCCATCCAATTCCGACAGCCGGCCTCCTTGGGTTCACCCCTCCACTTT.

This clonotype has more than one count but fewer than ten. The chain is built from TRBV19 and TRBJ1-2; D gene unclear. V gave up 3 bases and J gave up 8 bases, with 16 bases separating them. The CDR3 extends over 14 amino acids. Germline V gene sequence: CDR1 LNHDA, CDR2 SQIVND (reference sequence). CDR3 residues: CASSIALGGSGYTF. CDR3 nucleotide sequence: TGTGCCAGTAGTATCGCCCTGGGAGGTTCGGGCTACACCTTC.

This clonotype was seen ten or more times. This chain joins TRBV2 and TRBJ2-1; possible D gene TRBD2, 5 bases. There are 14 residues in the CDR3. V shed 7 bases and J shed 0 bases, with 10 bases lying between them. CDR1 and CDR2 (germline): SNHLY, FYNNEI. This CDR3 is CASMGASSYNEQFF. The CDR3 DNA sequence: TGTGCCAGCATGGGAGCAAGCTCCTACAATGAGCAGTTCTTC.

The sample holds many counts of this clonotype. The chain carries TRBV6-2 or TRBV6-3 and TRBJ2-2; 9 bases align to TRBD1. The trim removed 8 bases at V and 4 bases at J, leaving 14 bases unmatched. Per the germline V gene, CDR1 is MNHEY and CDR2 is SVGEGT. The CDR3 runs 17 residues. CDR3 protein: CASRRPQGARSTGELFF. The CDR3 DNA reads TGTGCCAGCCGCCGGCCACAGGGGGCGCGTAGCACCGGGGAGCTGTTTTTT.

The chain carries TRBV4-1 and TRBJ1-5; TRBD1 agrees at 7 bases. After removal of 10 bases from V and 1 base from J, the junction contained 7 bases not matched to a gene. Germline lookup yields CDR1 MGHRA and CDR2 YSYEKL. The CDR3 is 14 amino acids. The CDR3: CATADRRSNQPQHF. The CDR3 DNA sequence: TGCGCCACCGCGGACAGGCGAAGCAATCAGCCCCAGCATTTT.

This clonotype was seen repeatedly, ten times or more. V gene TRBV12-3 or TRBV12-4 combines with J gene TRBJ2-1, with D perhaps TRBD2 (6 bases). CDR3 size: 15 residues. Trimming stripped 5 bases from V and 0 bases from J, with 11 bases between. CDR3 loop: CASSSSGLSYNEQFF. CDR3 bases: TGTGCCAGCAGTAGTAGCGGACTCTCCTACAATGAGCAGTTCTTC.

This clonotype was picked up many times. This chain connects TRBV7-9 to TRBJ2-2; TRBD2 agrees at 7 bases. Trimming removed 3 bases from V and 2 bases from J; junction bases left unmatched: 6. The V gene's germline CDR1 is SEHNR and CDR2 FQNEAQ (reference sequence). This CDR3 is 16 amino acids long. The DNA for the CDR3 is TGTGCCAGCAGCTTTTTTAGGGGACTAAACACCGGGGAGCTGTTTTTT. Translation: CASSFFRGLNTGELFF.